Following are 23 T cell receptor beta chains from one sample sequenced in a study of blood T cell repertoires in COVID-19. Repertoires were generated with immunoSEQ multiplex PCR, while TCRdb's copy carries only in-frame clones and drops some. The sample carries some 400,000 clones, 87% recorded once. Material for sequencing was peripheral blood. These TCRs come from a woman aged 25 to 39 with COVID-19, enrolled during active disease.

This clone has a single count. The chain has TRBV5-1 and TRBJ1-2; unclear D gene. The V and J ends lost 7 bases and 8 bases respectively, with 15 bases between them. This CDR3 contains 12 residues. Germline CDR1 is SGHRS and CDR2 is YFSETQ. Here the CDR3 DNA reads TGCGCCAGCGCCCAACCGAGTGCCGGCTACACCTTC. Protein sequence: CASAQPSAGYTF.

CDR3 region: CASRTRTDTQYF. The CDR3, as DNA: TGTGCCAGCAGGACACGCACAGATACGCAGTATTTT. This chain joins TRBV28 and TRBJ2-3; no reliable D call. This CDR3 is built from 12 residues. The germline CDR1 and CDR2 sequences are MDHEN and SYDVKM. V lost 6 bases, J lost 1 base, and 5 bases lay in between.

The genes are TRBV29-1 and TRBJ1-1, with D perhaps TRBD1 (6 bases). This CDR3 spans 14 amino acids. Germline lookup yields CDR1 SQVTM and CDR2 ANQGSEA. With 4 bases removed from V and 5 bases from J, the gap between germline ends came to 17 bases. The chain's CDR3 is CSVGAAGGRTEAFF. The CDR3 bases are TGCAGCGTTGGGGCTGCGGGGGGGCGTACTGAAGCTTTCTTT.

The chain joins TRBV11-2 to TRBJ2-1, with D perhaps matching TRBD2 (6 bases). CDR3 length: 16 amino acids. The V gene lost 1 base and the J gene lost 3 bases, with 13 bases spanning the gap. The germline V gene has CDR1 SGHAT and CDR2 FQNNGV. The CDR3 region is CASSLGGTALYNEQFF. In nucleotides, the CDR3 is TGTGCCAGCAGCTTAGGTGGGACTGCCCTCTACAATGAGCAGTTCTTC.

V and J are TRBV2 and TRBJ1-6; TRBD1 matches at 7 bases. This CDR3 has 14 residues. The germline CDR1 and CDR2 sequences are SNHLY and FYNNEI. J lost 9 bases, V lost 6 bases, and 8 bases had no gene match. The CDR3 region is CASRTTQGSSPLHF. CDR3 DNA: TGTGCCAGCAGAACCACACAGGGGAGTTCACCCCTCCACTTT.

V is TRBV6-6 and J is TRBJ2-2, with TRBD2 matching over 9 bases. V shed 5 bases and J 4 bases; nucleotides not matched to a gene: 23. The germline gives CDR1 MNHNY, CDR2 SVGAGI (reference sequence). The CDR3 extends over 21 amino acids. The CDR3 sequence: CASSHDPWSLAGTSGTGELFF. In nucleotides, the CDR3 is TGTGCCAGCAGTCATGACCCATGGAGTCTAGCGGGAACTTCTGGCACCGGGGAGCTGTTTTTT.

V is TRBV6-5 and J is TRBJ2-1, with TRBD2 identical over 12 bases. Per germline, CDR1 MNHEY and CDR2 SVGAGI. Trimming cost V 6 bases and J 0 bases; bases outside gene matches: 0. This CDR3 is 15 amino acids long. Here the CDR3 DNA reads TGTGCCAGCAGGGGACTAGCGGGCTCCTACAATGAGCAGTTCTTC. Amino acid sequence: CASRGLAGSYNEQFF.

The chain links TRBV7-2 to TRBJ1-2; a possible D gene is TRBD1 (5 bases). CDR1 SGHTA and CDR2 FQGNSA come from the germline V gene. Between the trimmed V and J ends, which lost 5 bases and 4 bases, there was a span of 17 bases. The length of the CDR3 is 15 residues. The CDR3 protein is CASSILGGRGYGYTF. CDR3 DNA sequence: TGTGCCAGCAGCATCCTGGGGGGGAGGGGCTATGGCTACACCTTC.

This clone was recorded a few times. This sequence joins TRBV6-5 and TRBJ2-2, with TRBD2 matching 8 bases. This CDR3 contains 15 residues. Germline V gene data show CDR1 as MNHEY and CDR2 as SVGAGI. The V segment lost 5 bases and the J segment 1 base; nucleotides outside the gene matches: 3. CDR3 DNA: TGTGCCAGCAGTCCCGCGGGGGGGAACACCGGGGAGCTGTTTTTT. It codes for CASSPAGGNTGELFF.

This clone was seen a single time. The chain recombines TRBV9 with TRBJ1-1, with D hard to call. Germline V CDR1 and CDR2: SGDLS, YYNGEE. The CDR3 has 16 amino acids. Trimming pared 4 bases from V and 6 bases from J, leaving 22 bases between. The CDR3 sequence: CASSSSLGREGAEAFF. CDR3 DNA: TGTGCCAGCAGCTCATCCCTTGGTCGGGAGGGAGCTGAAGCTTTCTTT.

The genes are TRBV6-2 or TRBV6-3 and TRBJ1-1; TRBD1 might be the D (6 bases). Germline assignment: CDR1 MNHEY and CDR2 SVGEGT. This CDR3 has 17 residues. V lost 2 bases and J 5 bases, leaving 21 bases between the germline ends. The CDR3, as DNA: TGTGCCAGCAGTTACACAGGTTCGGGGGGAAGGGGGACTGAAGCTTTCTTT. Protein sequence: CASSYTGSGGRGTEAFF.

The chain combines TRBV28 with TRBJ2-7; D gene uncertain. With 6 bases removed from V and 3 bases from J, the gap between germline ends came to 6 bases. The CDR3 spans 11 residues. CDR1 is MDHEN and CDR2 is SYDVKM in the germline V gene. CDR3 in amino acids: CASSDFYEQYF. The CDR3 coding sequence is TGTGCCAGCAGCGACTTCTACGAGCAGTACTTC.

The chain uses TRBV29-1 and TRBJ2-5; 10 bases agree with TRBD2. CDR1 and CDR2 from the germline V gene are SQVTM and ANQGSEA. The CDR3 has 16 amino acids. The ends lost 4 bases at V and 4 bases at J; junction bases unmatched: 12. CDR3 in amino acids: CSVASHLAGGGETQYF. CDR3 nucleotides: TGCAGCGTTGCGAGCCACTTAGCGGGAGGAGGAGAGACCCAGTACTTC.

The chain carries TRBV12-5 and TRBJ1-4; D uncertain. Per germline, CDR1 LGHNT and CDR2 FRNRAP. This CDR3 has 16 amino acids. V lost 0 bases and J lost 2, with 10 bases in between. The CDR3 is CASGLVEGGTNEKLFF. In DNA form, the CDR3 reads TGTGCTAGTGGTTTGGTTGAGGGTGGGACTAATGAAAAACTGTTTTTT. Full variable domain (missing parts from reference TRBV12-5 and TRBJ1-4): DARVTQTPRHKVTEMGQEVTMRCQPILGHNTVFWYRQTMMQGLELLAYFRNRAPLDDSGMPKDRFSAEMPDATLATLKIQPSEPRDSAVYFCASGLVEGGTNEKLFFGSGTQLSVL.

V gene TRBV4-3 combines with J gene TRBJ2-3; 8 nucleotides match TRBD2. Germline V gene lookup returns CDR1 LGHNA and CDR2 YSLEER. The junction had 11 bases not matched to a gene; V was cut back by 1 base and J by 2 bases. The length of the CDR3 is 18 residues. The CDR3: CASSQVLTSGPYTDTQYF. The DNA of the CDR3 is TGCGCCAGCAGCCAAGTGCTTACTAGCGGACCCTACACAGATACGCAGTATTTT.

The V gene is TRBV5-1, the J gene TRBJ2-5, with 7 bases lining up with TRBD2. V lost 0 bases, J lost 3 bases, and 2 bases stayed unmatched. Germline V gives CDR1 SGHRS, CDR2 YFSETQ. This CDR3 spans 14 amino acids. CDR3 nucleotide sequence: TGCGCCAGCAGCTTGGGCCGGGGGGAAGAGACCCAGTACTTC. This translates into CASSLGRGEETQYF.

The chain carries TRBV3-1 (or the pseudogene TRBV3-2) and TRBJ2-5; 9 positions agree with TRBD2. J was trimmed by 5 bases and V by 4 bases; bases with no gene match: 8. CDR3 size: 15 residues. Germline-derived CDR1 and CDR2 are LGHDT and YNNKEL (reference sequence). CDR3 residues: CASSPSGLAVETQYF. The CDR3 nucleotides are TGTGCCAGCAGCCCGTCGGGACTAGCTGTGGAGACCCAGTACTTC.

For the CDR3, the DNA is TGTGCCAGCAGCTTAGTAGCGACCACCGGGGAGCTGTTTTTT. Protein product: CASSLVATTGELFF. The rearrangement joins TRBV7-8 to TRBJ2-2; D is possibly TRBD2 (5 bases). The CDR3 has 14 amino acids. Germline lookup yields CDR1 SGHVS and CDR2 FQNEAQ. Between the trimmed V and J ends, which lost 1 base and 4 bases, there was a span of 7 bases.

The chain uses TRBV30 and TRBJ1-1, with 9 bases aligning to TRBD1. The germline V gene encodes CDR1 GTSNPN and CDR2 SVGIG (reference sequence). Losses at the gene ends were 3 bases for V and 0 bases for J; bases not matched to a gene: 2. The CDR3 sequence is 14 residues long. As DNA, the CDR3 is TGTGCCTGGAGGGGACAGGGATTGAACACTGAAGCTTTCTTT. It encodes CAWRGQGLNTEAFF.

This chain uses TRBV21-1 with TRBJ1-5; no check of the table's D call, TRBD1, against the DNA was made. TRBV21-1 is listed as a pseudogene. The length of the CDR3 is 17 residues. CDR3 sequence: CARGWDSRFFSNQPQHF. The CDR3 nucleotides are TGTGCCAGGGGCTGGGACAGTAGGTTCTTCAGCAATCAGCCCCAGCATTTT.

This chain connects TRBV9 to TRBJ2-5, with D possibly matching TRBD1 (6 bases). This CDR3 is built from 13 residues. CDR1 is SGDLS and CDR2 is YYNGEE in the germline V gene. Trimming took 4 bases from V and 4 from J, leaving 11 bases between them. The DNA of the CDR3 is TGTGCCAGCAGCCCGGGGACACCAGAGACCCAGTACTTC. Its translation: CASSPGTPETQYF. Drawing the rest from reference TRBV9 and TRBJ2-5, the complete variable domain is DSGVTQTPKHLITATGQRVTLRCSPRSGDLSVYWYQQSLDQGLQFLIQYYNGEERAKGNILERFSAQQFPDLHSELNLSSLELGDSALYFCASSPGTPETQYFGPGTRLLVL.

Here the CDR3 reads CASSQIGGSMSEQYF. CDR3 sequence (DNA): TGTGCCAGTAGCCAGATTGGCGGGAGCATGAGCGAGCAGTACTTC. The rearrangement joins TRBV19 to TRBJ2-7, with 7 positions matching TRBD2. The CDR3 covers 15 residues. J was trimmed by 6 bases and V by 6 bases; bases with no gene match: 14. In germline, CDR1 is LNHDA, CDR2 SQIVND (reference sequence).

CDR3 amino acids: CASKRTGADTQYF. CDR3 bases: TGTGCCAGCAAAAGGACAGGGGCAGATACGCAGTATTTT. The chain links TRBV2 to TRBJ2-3; 9 bases agree with TRBD1. Germline V gene sequence: CDR1 SNHLY, CDR2 FYNNEI. This CDR3 contains 13 residues. Germline trimming cut 7 bases from V and 4 bases from J; bases unmatched to any gene: 3.